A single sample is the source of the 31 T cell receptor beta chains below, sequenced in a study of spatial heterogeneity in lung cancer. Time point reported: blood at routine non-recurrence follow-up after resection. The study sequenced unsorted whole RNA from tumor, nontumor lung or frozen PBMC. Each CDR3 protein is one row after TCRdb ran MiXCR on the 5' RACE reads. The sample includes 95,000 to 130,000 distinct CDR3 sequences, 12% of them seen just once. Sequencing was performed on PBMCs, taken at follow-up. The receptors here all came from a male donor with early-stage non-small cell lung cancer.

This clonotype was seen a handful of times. CDR3 DNA: TGTGCCAGCAGCGTAGGGACAGGGGGTTTCACCGGGGAGCTGTTTTTT. It specifies CASSVGTGGFTGELFF. The genes are TRBV9 and TRBJ2-2; 10 nucleotides align to TRBD1. V lost 0 bases, J lost 4 bases, and 3 bases stayed unmatched. Germline lookup yields CDR1 SGDLS and CDR2 YYNGEE. The CDR3 consists of 16 residues.

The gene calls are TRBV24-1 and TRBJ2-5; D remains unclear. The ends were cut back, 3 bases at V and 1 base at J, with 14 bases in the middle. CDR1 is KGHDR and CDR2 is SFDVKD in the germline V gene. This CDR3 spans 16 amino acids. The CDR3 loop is CATSDTQGPRQETQYF. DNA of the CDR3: TGTGCCACCAGTGATACACAAGGGCCGCGCCAAGAGACCCAGTACTTC.

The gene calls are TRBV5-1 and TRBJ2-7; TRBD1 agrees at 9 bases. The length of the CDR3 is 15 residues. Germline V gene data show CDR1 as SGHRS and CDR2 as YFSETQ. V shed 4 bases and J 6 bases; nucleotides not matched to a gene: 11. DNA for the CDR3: TGCGCCAGCAGCCCCCGCCAGGACAGGGGCGGCGAGCAGTACTTC. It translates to CASSPRQDRGGEQYF. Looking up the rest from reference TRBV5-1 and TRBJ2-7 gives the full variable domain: KAGVTQTPRYLIKTRGQQVTLSCSPISGHRSVSWYQQTPGQGLQFLFEYFSETQRNKGNFPGRFSGRQFSNSRSEMNVSTLELGDSALYLCASSPRQDRGGEQYFGPGTRLTVT.

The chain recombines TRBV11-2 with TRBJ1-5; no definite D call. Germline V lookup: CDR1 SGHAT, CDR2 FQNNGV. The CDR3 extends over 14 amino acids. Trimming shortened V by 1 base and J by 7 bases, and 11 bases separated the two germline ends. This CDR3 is CASSLVAGGQPQHF. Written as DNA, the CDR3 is TGTGCCAGCAGCTTAGTCGCGGGCGGCCAGCCCCAGCATTTT.

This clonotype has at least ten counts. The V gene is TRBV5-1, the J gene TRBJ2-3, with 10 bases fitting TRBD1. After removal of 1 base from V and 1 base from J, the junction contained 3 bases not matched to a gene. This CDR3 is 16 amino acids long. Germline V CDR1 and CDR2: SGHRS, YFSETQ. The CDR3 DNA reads TGCGCCAGCAGCTTGACGGGGACAGGGGGCACAGATACGCAGTATTTT. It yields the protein CASSLTGTGGTDTQYF. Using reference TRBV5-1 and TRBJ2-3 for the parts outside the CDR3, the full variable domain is KAGVTQTPRYLIKTRGQQVTLSCSPISGHRSVSWYQQTPGQGLQFLFEYFSETQRNKGNFPGRFSGRQFSNSRSEMNVSTLELGDSALYLCASSLTGTGGTDTQYFGPGTRLTVL.

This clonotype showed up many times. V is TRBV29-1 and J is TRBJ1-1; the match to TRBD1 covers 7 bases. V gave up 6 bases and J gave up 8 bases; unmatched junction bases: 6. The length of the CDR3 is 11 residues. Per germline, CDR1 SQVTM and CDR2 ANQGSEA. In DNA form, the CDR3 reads TGCAGCGTCAACAGGGGTTTGGAAGCTTTCTTT. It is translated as CSVNRGLEAFF.

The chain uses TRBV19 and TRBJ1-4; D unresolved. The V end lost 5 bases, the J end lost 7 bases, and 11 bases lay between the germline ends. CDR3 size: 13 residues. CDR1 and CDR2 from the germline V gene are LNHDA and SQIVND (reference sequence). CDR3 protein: CASSWAFSEKLFF. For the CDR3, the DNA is TGTGCCAGTAGTTGGGCATTCAGTGAAAAACTGTTTTTT. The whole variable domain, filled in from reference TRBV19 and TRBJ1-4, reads DGGITQSPKYLFRKEGQNVTLSCEQNLNHDAMYWYRQDPGQGLRLIYYSQIVNDFQKGDIAEGYSVSREKKESFPLTVTSAQKNPTAFYLCASSWAFSEKLFFGSGTQLSVL.

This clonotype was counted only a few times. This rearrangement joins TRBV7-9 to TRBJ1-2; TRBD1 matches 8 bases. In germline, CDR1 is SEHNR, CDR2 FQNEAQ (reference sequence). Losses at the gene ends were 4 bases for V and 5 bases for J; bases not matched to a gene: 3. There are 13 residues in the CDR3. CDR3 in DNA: TGTGCCAGCAGCTCGACAGGGGAGTATGGCTACACCTTC. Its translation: CASSSTGEYGYTF.

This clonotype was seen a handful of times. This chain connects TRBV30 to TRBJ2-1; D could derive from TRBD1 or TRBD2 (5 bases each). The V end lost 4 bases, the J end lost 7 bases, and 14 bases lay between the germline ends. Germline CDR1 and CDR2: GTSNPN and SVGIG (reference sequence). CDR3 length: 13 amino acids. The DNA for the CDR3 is TGTGCCTGGACAATGGGACGGATAAATGAGCAGTTCTTC. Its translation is CAWTMGRINEQFF.

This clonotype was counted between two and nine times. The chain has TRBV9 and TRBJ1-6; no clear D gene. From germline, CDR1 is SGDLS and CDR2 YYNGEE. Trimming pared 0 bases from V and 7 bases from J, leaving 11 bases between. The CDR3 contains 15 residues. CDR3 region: CASSVEEVRNSPLHF. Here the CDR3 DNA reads TGTGCCAGCAGCGTAGAAGAGGTTAGGAATTCACCCCTCCACTTT.

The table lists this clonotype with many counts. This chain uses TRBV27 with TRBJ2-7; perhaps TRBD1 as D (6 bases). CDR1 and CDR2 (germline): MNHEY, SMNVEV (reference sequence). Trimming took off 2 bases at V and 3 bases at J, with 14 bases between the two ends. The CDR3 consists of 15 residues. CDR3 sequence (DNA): TGTGCCAGCAGTTTAGCCCTTAGGACAGTCTACGAGCAGTACTTC. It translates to CASSLALRTVYEQYF.

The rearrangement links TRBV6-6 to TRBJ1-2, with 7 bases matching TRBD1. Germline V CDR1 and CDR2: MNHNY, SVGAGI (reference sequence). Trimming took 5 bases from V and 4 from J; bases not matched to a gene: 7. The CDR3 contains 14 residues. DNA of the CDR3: TGTGCCAGCAGTCCCCGACAGGGCTCCTATGGCTACACCTTC. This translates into CASSPRQGSYGYTF.

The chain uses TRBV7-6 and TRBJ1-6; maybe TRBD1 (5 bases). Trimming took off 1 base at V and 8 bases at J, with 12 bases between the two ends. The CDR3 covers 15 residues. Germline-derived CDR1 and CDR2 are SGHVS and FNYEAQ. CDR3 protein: CASSLGRGLDSPLHF. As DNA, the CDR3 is TGTGCCAGCAGCTTAGGTCGGGGCTTGGATTCACCCCTCCACTTT. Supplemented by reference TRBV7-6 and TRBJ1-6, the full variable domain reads GAGVSQSPRYKVTKRGQDVALRCDPISGHVSLYWYRQALGQGPEFLTYFNYEAQQDKSGLPNDRFSAERPEGSISTLTIQRTEQRDSAMYRCASSLGRGLDSPLHFGNGTRLTVT.

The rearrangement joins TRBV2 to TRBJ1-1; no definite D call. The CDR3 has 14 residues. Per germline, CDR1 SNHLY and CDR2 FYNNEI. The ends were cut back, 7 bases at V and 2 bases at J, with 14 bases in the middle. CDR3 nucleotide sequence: TGTGCCAGCACTGACCCAGCCGTTAACACTGAAGCTTTCTTT. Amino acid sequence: CASTDPAVNTEAFF.

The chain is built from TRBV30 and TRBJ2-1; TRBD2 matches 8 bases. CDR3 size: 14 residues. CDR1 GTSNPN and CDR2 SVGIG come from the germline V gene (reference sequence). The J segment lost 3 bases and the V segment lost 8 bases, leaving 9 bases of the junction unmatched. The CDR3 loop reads CAGTGGVGYNEQFF. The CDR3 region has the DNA TGTGCCGGGACGGGGGGGGTAGGCTACAATGAGCAGTTCTTC.

The DNA of the CDR3 is TGTGCCAGCAGCTTTCCGGGACCAGGCTCTGGAAACACCATATATTTT. Amino acid sequence: CASSFPGPGSGNTIYF. The chain couples TRBV7-2 to TRBJ1-3; maybe TRBD1 (5 bases). The germline V gene encodes CDR1 SGHTA and CDR2 FQGNSA. The CDR3 runs to 16 residues. The ends were cut back, 3 bases at V and 0 bases at J, with 12 bases in the middle.

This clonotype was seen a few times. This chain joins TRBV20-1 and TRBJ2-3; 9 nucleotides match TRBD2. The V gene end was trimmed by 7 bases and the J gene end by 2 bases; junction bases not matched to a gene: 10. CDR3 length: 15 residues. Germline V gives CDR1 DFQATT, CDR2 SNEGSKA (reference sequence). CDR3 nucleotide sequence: TGCAGTGTAGAGAGGCCTAGCGGGGTCACAGATACGCAGTATTTT. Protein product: CSVERPSGVTDTQYF.

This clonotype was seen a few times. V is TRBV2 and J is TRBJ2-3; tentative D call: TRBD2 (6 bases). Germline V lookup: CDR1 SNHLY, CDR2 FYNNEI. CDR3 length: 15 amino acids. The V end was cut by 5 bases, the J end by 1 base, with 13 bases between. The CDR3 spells CASSSSGPRTDTQYF. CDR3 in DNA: TGTGCCAGCAGTTCCAGCGGGCCCCGCACAGATACGCAGTATTTT. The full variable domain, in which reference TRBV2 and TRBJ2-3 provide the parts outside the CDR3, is EPEVTQTPSHQVTQMGQEVILRCVPISNHLYFYWYRQILGQKVEFLVSFYNNEISEKSEIFDDQFSVERPDGSNFTLKIRSTKLEDSAMYFCASSSSGPRTDTQYFGPGTRLTVL.

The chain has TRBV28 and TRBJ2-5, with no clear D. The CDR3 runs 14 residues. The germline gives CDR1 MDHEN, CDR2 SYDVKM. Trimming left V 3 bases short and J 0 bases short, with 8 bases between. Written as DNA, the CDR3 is TGTGCCAGCAGTTTGTGGCAAAACCAAGAGACCCAGTACTTC. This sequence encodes CASSLWQNQETQYF.

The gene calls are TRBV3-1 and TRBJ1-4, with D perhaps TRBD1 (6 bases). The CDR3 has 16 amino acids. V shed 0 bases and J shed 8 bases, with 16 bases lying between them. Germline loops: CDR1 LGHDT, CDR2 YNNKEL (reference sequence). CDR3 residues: CASSQERGGPYEKLFF. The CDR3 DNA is TGTGCCAGCAGCCAAGAGCGTGGGGGCCCCTACGAAAAACTGTTTTTT.

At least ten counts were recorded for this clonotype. CDR3 residues: CSAKTGGAYGYTF. The CDR3 DNA reads as TGCAGTGCTAAAACAGGGGGCGCCTATGGCTACACCTTC. The genes are TRBV20-1 and TRBJ1-2; 9 bases match TRBD1. CDR3 length: 13 amino acids. After removal of 4 bases from V and 4 bases from J, the junction contained 4 bases not matched to a gene. CDR1 is DFQATT and CDR2 is SNEGSKA in the germline V gene (reference sequence).

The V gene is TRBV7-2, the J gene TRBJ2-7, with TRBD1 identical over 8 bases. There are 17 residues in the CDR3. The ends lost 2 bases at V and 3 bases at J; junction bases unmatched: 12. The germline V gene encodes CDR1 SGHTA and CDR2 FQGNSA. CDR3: CASSLKGDRDRFYEQYF. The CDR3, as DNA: TGTGCCAGCAGCTTAAAGGGGGACCGGGACAGGTTCTACGAGCAGTACTTC.

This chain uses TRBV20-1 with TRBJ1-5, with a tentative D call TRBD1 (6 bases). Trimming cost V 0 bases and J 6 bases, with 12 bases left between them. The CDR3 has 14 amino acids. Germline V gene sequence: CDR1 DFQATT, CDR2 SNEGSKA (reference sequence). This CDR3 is CSARDTTGSQPQHF. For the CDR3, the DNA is TGCAGTGCTAGAGATACCACAGGGAGTCAGCCCCAGCATTTT.

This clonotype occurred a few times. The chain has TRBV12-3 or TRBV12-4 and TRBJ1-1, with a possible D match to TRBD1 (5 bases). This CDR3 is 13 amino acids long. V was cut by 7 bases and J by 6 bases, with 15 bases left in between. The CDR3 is CASTEWRGAEAFF. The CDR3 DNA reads TGTGCCAGCACCGAATGGAGGGGCGCTGAAGCTTTCTTT.

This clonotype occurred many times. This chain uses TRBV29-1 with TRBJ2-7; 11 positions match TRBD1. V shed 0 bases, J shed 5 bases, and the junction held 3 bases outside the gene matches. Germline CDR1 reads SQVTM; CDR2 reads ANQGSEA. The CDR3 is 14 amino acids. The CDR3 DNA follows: TGCAGCGTTGAAGAGTCGGGACAGGGGGACGAGCAGTACTTC. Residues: CSVEESGQGDEQYF.

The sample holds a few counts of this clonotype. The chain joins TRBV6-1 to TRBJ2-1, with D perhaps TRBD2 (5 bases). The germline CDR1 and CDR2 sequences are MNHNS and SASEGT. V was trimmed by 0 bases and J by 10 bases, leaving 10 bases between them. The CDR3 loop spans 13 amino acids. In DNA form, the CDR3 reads TGTGCCAGCAGTGAAGCGCTTCGAGGGGAGCAGTTCTTC. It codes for CASSEALRGEQFF.

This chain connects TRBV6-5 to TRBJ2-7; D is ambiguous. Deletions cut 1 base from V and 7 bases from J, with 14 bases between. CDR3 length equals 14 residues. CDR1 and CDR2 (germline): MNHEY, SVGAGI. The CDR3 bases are TGTGCCAGCAGTTACTACAGTGGCTCGGATGAGCAGTACTTC. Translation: CASSYYSGSDEQYF.

The CDR3 nucleotides read TGTGCCAGCAGCTTTTGGGGAGGGGGCACAGATACGCAGTATTTT. Its protein is CASSFWGGGTDTQYF. The chain has TRBV7-2 and TRBJ2-3; 7 bases line up with TRBD2. The germline V gene encodes CDR1 SGHTA and CDR2 FQGNSA. The V segment lost 3 bases and the J segment 1 base; nucleotides outside the gene matches: 4. CDR3 length equals 15 residues.

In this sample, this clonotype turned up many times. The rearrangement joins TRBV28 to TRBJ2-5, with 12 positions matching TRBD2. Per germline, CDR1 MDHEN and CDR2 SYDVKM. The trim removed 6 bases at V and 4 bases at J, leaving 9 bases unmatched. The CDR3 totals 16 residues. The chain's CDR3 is CASSLTSGGRVETQYF. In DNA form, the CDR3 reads TGTGCCAGCAGCTTGACTAGCGGGGGCCGGGTAGAGACCCAGTACTTC. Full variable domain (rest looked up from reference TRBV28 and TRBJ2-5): DVKVTQSSRYLVKRTGEKVFLECVQDMDHENMFWYRQDPGLGLRLIYFSYDVKMKEKGDIPEGYSVSREKKERFSLILESASTNQTSMYLCASSLTSGGRVETQYFGPGTRLLVL.

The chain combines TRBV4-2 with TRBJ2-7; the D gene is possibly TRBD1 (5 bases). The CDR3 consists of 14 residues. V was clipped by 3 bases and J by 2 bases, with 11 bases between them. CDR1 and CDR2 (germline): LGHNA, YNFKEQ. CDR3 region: CASSHPRTPYEQYF. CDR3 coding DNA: TGTGCCAGCAGCCACCCGCGGACACCCTACGAGCAGTACTTC.

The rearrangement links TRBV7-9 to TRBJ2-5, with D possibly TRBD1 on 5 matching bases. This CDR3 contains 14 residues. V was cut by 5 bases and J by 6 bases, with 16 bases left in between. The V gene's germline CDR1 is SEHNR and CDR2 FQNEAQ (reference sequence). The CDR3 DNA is TGTGCCAGCAGCGCAAGCCAGGACATTAAGACCCAGTACTTC. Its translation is CASSASQDIKTQYF.